This paragraph covers one T cell receptor beta chain sequence. The data are from a study of blood T cell repertoires in COVID-19. Overall study: Acute and convalescent COVID-19 samples came from the United States, Italy and Spain. Sample material is recorded as cDNA or gDNA derived from T cells, B-cell-depleted T cells, or PBMCs.

Profiled with immunoSEQ multiplex PCR; TCRdb holds only in-frame clones, not every one. The table includes 70,000 or so clones, nearly 80% detected once. The receptor's source is a human donor in a cohort sampled during active COVID-19. Source material: peripheral blood.

CDR3 sequence reads: CASSLETSTEQFF. The CDR3 DNA reads as TGTGCCAGCAGCTTAGAGACTAGCACAGAGCAGTTCTTC. The genes are TRBV11-2 and TRBJ2-1, with TRBD2 matching over 7 bases. After removal of 0 bases from V and 10 bases from J, the junction contained 3 bases not matched to a gene. The germline CDR1 and CDR2 sequences are SGHAT and FQNNGV. The CDR3 totals 13 residues.